One and the same sample provided the 27 T cell receptor beta chains below, sequenced in a study of spatial heterogeneity in lung cancer. Documented time point: sample taken at primary tumor resection. Sequencing covered unsorted whole RNA taken from tumor, nontumor lung or frozen PBMC. TCRdb recomputed calls from the 5' RACE reads with MiXCR, one row per CDR3 protein. Of 28,000 or so distinct CDR3 sequences in the sample, roughly 12% are singletons; the top ten hold around 23%. The sample was PBMCs, taken at surgery. The receptors come from a female donor with early-stage non-small cell lung cancer.

The CDR3 loop is CASSFLAIRNPYEQYF. CDR3 DNA sequence: TGTGCCAGCAGCTTCTTAGCCATAAGGAACCCCTACGAGCAGTACTTC. The chain uses TRBV5-6 and TRBJ2-7; D remains unclear. The CDR3 has 16 amino acids. Trimming cost V 2 bases and J 2 bases, with 17 bases left between them. The germline V gene encodes CDR1 SGHDT and CDR2 YYEEEE.

In regard to this clonotype: The junction shows a germline mismatch at one end, possibly a read error. The rearrangement uses TRBV5-1 and TRBJ1-3; no definite D call. The CDR3 sequence is 15 residues long. The germline CDR1 and CDR2 sequences are SGHRS and YFSETQ. The DNA for the CDR3 is TGCGCCAGCAGCTTGGAGACAACCTCTGAAAACACCATATATTTT. This translates into CASSLETTSENTIYF. The full variable domain, with the rest looked up from reference TRBV5-1 and TRBJ1-3, is KAGVTQTPRYLIKTRGQQVTLSCSPISGHRSVSWYQQTPGQGLQFLFEYFSETQRNKGNFPGRFSGRQFSNSRSEMNVSTLELGDSALYLCASSLETTSENTIYFGEGSWLTVV.

This clonotype occurred a few times. The chain employs TRBV7-2 and TRBJ2-3; TRBD2 aligns across 9 bases. From germline, CDR1 is SGHTA and CDR2 FQGNSA. Unmatched junction bases numbered 9, after V lost 5 bases and J lost 0 bases. The CDR3 consists of 17 residues. This CDR3 is CASSTRALAGSTDTQYF. For the CDR3, the DNA is TGTGCCAGCAGCACCCGCGCCCTAGCGGGGAGCACAGATACGCAGTATTTT. Variable domain in full (rest from reference TRBV7-2 and TRBJ2-3): GAGVSQSPSNKVTEKGKDVELRCDPISGHTALYWYRQSLGQGLEFLIYFQGNSAPDKSGLPSDRFSAERTGGSVSTLTIQRTQQEDSAVYLCASSTRALAGSTDTQYFGPGTRLTVL.

This clonotype was found many times. The chain couples TRBV3-1 to TRBJ1-5, with D possibly matching TRBD1 (5 bases). CDR3 length equals 17 residues. V lost 3 bases and J 2 bases, leaving 17 bases between the germline ends. The germline CDR1 and CDR2 sequences are LGHDT and YNNKEL (reference sequence). DNA for the CDR3: TGTGCCAGCAGCCAGGGATCCGTCAGGGAGCGCAATCAGCCCCAGCATTTT. Its translation is CASSQGSVRERNQPQHF.

The rearrangement uses TRBV28 and TRBJ1-2; D gene unclear. The V end was cut by 5 bases, the J end by 2 bases, with 9 bases between. Per germline, CDR1 MDHEN and CDR2 SYDVKM. The CDR3 sequence is 13 residues long. CDR3 sequence: CASSDQKNYGYTF. In nucleotides, the CDR3 is TGTGCCAGCAGTGATCAGAAGAACTATGGCTACACCTTC.

Turning to this clonotype: Given a much more abundant clone one base away, this may be a read error. The J gene is TRBJ2-3, the V gene TRBV5-1; a possible D gene is TRBD1 (6 bases). Per the germline V gene, CDR1 is SGHRS and CDR2 is YFSETQ. The CDR3 spans 14 residues. V dropped 1 base and J dropped 6 bases, with 12 bases sitting between them. CDR3 DNA sequence: TGCGCCAGCAGCTTGCCCGCAGGGGAGGATACGCAGTATTTT. Its protein product is CASSLPAGEDTQYF.

This clonotype was detected ten times or more. The gene calls are TRBV7-9 and TRBJ1-1, with 7 bases identical to TRBD1. The CDR3 length is 15 residues. Germline V lookup: CDR1 SEHNR, CDR2 FQNEAQ (reference sequence). The V segment lost 2 bases and the J segment 0 bases; nucleotides outside the gene matches: 3. The CDR3 region is CASSLFTGVNTEAFF. In DNA, the CDR3 is TGTGCCAGCAGCTTATTTACAGGGGTGAACACTGAAGCTTTCTTT.

This clonotype has ten or more counts. V gene TRBV12-3 or TRBV12-4 combines with J gene TRBJ2-5, with D perhaps matching TRBD1 (5 bases). Trimming cost V 7 bases and J 5 bases, with 20 bases left between them. The CDR3 consists of 15 residues. CDR3 bases: TGTGCCAGCAATCCCCGAGCAGGGTCAGGGGAGACCCAGTACTTC. Translating it yields CASNPRAGSGETQYF.

Many counts were recorded for this clonotype. The chain recombines TRBV6-5 with TRBJ2-2; 7 bases align to TRBD1. Germline values: CDR1 MNHEY, CDR2 SVGAGI. J was trimmed by 5 bases and V by 3 bases; bases with no gene match: 12. The CDR3 covers 17 residues. The CDR3 bases are TGTGCCAGCAGTTATATGGCGTCAGGGGGTAGGACCGGGGAGCTGTTTTTT. The encoded protein is CASSYMASGGRTGELFF.

This clonotype was seen a handful of times. V and J are TRBV19 and TRBJ1-4; D is unclear. CDR3 length equals 14 residues. V lost 7 bases and J lost 8, with 17 bases in between. Germline CDR1 reads LNHDA; CDR2 reads SQIVND (reference sequence). DNA for the CDR3: TGTGCCAGTACTCCGACCGTGGGCGGCGAAAAACTGTTTTTT. Its protein product is CASTPTVGGEKLFF.

This clonotype was picked up many times. This CDR3 reads CASSLAGQAAYGYTF. CDR3 DNA: TGTGCCAGCAGCTTAGCCGGGCAGGCAGCTTATGGCTACACCTTC. V gene TRBV7-6 combines with J gene TRBJ1-2; D call uncertain. Trimming stripped 0 bases from V and 5 bases from J, with 13 bases between. The length of the CDR3 is 15 residues. CDR1 is SGHVS, CDR2 FNYEAQ, per germline.

In this sample, this clonotype turned up a few times. The chain has TRBV7-2 and TRBJ1-1; TRBD1 might be the D (5 bases). The V and J ends lost 4 bases and 5 bases respectively, with 14 bases between them. CDR1 SGHTA and CDR2 FQGNSA come from the germline V gene. CDR3 size: 14 residues. The CDR3 loop is CASSYAPEGTEAFF. As DNA, the CDR3 is TGTGCCAGCAGCTACGCCCCGGAGGGGACTGAAGCTTTCTTT.

At least ten counts were recorded for this clonotype. CDR3: CASSHITLRPTEAFF. CDR3 in DNA: TGTGCCAGCAGCCACATTACATTGCGCCCCACTGAAGCTTTCTTT. This chain connects TRBV14 to TRBJ1-1; D is unclear. Trimming stripped 3 bases from V and 4 bases from J, with 15 bases between. This CDR3 region has 15 residues. The germline gives CDR1 SGHDN, CDR2 FVKESK.

This clonotype was observed a few times. For the CDR3, the DNA is TGCGCCAGCAGCCAAGAGAATCAAGACGAGCAGTACTTC. Protein sequence: CASSQENQDEQYF. The rearrangement joins TRBV4-1 to TRBJ2-7; no reliable D call. CDR3 size: 13 residues. The V gene's germline CDR1 is MGHRA and CDR2 YSYEKL. Trimming removed 0 bases at V and 5 bases at J, with 8 bases between.

The table lists this clonotype with many counts. J is TRBJ2-1 and V is TRBV3-1; TRBD2 is a possible D gene (6 bases). The CDR3 runs to 14 residues. CDR1 is LGHDT and CDR2 is YNNKEL in the germline V gene (reference sequence). V lost 4 bases and J lost 12, with 19 bases in between. CDR3 in amino acids: CASSPTGTAAGQFF. CDR3 nucleotide sequence: TGTGCCAGCAGCCCTACCGGGACTGCCGCGGGGCAGTTCTTC.

Many counts were recorded for this clonotype. The V gene is TRBV9, the J gene TRBJ2-1, with 12 bases identical to TRBD2. V gave up 1 base and J gave up 4 bases; unmatched junction bases: 6. The CDR3 has 17 amino acids. The germline gives CDR1 SGDLS, CDR2 YYNGEE. Here the CDR3 reads CASSVSSGGAKYNEQFF. The CDR3 DNA sequence: TGTGCCAGCAGCGTATCTAGCGGGGGGGCAAAGTACAATGAGCAGTTCTTC. Full variable domain (missing parts from reference TRBV9 and TRBJ2-1): DSGVTQTPKHLITATGQRVTLRCSPRSGDLSVYWYQQSLDQGLQFLIQYYNGEERAKGNILERFSAQQFPDLHSELNLSSLELGDSALYFCASSVSSGGAKYNEQFFGPGTRLTVL.

At least ten counts were recorded for this clonotype. The CDR3 DNA reads TGTGCCAGCAGCCAAATCACAGATACGCAGTATTTT. This gives the protein CASSQITDTQYF. This chain links TRBV3-1 with TRBJ2-3, with D unclear. Germline CDR1 reads LGHDT; CDR2 reads YNNKEL (reference sequence). The CDR3 spans 12 residues. Between the trimmed V and J ends, which lost 2 bases and 2 bases, there was a span of 2 bases.

V gene TRBV20-1 combines with J gene TRBJ2-2; no firm D call. Trimming took off 5 bases at V and 1 base at J, with 14 bases between the two ends. This CDR3 spans 15 amino acids. Germline CDR1 is DFQATT and CDR2 is SNEGSKA (reference sequence). As DNA, the CDR3 is TGCAGTGCTCACCCGACTTTTAGGAACACCGGGGAGCTGTTTTTT. As protein: CSAHPTFRNTGELFF.

This clonotype was counted once. The rearrangement links TRBV12-3 or TRBV12-4 to TRBJ2-7; D might be TRBD2 (5 bases). This CDR3 is built from 12 residues. V was clipped by 5 bases and J by 7 bases, with 12 bases between them. The CDR3 here is CASSSGLGEQYF. The CDR3 region has the DNA TGTGCCAGCAGTAGCGGTCTCGGGGAGCAGTACTTC.

This clonotype was counted at least ten times. V and J are TRBV29-1 and TRBJ1-1, with D tentatively TRBD1 (5 bases). The V and J ends lost 8 bases and 0 bases respectively, with 10 bases between them. The germline CDR1 and CDR2 sequences are SQVTM and ANQGSEA. The CDR3 spans 12 residues. CDR3 DNA: TGCAGCTCCCGGGACCTGAACACTGAAGCTTTCTTT. It is translated as CSSRDLNTEAFF.

V and J are TRBV12-3 or TRBV12-4 and TRBJ2-2; unclear D gene. Trimming removed 3 bases at V and 6 bases at J, with 5 bases between. This CDR3 region has 12 residues. CDR3 DNA: TGTGCCAGCAGTTTCAATTCCGGGGAGCTGTTTTTT. Translation gives CASSFNSGELFF.

This chain joins TRBV7-8 and TRBJ1-5, with 11 nucleotides matching TRBD1. Germline V CDR1 and CDR2: SGHVS, FQNEAQ. Trimming at V came to 3 bases and at J to 5 bases, leaving 3 bases not matched to a gene. The CDR3 spans 15 residues. Here the CDR3 reads CASSLDRGLYQPQHF. The CDR3 DNA reads TGTGCCAGCAGCTTGGACAGGGGGCTTTATCAGCCCCAGCATTTT.

This clonotype was counted at least ten times. The gene calls are TRBV28 and TRBJ2-5; 8 bases fit TRBD1. Per the germline V gene, CDR1 is MDHEN and CDR2 is SYDVKM. The length of the CDR3 is 13 residues. The V gene end was trimmed by 6 bases and the J gene end by 3 bases; junction bases not matched to a gene: 3. The DNA of the CDR3 is TGTGCCAGCAGCCTGACAGGGGAAGAGACCCAGTACTTC. This codes for CASSLTGEETQYF. Full variable domain (missing parts from reference TRBV28 and TRBJ2-5): DVKVTQSSRYLVKRTGEKVFLECVQDMDHENMFWYRQDPGLGLRLIYFSYDVKMKEKGDIPEGYSVSREKKERFSLILESASTNQTSMYLCASSLTGEETQYFGPGTRLLVL.

This rearrangement joins TRBV4-2 to TRBJ2-7; weak D call: TRBD1 (5 bases). V lost 1 base, J lost 3 bases, and 16 bases lay in between. The CDR3 loop spans 16 amino acids. Germline CDR1 and CDR2: LGHNA and YNFKEQ. CDR3: CASSQVRFQGDYEQYF. DNA of the CDR3: TGTGCCAGCAGCCAAGTACGGTTTCAGGGCGACTACGAGCAGTACTTC.

The rearrangement joins TRBV7-9 to TRBJ1-1, with TRBD1 as a possible D gene (6 bases). V lost 0 bases to trimming and J lost 2 bases, with 16 bases between them. This CDR3 region has 17 residues. Germline V CDR1 and CDR2: SEHNR, FQNEAQ (reference sequence). The CDR3 DNA is TGTGCCAGCAGCTTAGCGGTTCAGGGACACTCAAACACTGAAGCTTTCTTT. It yields the protein CASSLAVQGHSNTEAFF.

This clonotype showed up many times. J is TRBJ2-3 and V is TRBV20-1; 8 bases are shared with TRBD2. CDR1 and CDR2 (germline): DFQATT, SNEGSKA (reference sequence). J was trimmed by 3 bases and V by 3 bases; bases with no gene match: 14. There are 17 residues in the CDR3. The CDR3 DNA is TGCAGTGCTAGCCCGCCCAGCGGGCGGGGGGTTACAGATACGCAGTATTTT. It yields the protein CSASPPSGRGVTDTQYF.

In this sample, this clonotype turned up a few times. The chain links TRBV19 to TRBJ2-6; D ambiguous. CDR3 size: 14 residues. Trimming cost V 8 bases and J 0 bases, with 8 bases left between them. Germline V lookup: CDR1 LNHDA, CDR2 SQIVND (reference sequence). CDR3 loop: CASSQSSGANVLTF. The DNA of the CDR3 is TGTGCCAGTTCGCAGAGCTCTGGGGCCAACGTCCTGACTTTC. The full variable domain, completed using reference TRBV19 and TRBJ2-6, is DGGITQSPKYLFRKEGQNVTLSCEQNLNHDAMYWYRQDPGQGLRLIYYSQIVNDFQKGDIAEGYSVSREKKESFPLTVTSAQKNPTAFYLCASSQSSGANVLTFGAGSRLTVL.